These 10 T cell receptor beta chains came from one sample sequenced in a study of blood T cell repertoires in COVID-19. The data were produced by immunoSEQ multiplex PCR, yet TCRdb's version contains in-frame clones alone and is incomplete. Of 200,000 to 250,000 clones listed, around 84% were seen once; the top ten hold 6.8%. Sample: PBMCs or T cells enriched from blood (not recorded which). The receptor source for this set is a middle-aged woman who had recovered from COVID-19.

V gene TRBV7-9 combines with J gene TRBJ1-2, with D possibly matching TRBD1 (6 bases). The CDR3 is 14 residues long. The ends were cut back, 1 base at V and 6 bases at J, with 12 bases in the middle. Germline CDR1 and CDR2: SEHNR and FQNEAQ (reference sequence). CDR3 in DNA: TGTGCCAGCAGCTTAGACGCAGGGGCCAATGGCTACACCTTC. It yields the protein CASSLDAGANGYTF. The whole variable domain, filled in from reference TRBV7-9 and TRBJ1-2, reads DTGVSQNPRHKITKRGQNVTFRCDPISEHNRLYWYRQTLGQGPEFLTYFQNEAQLEKSRLLSDRFSAERPKGSFSTLEIQRTEQGDSAMYLCASSLDAGANGYTFGSGTRLTVV.

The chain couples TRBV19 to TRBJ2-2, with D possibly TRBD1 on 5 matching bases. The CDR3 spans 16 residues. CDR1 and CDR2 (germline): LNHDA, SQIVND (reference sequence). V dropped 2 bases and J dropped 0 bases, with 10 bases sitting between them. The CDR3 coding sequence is TGTGCCAGTAGTATAATAGGGGCCGCGAACACCGGGGAGCTGTTTTTT. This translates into CASSIIGAANTGELFF.

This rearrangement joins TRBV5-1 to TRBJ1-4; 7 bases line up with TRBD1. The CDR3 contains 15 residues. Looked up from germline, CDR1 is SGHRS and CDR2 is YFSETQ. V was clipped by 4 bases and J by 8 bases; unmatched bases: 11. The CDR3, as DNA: TGCGCCAGCAGCCCGGTACAAGGGGGCGAGGAAAAACTGTTTTTT. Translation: CASSPVQGGEEKLFF.

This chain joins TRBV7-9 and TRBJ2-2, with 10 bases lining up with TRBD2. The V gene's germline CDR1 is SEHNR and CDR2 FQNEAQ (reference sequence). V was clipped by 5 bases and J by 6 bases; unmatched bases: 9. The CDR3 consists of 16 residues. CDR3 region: CASSLPGLAIPGELFF. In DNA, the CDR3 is TGTGCCAGCAGCCTACCGGGACTAGCGATTCCCGGGGAGCTGTTTTTT.

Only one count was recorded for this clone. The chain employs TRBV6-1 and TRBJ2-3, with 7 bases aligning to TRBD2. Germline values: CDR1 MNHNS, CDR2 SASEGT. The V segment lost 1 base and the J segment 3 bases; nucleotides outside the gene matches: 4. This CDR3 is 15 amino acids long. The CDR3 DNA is TGTGCCAGCAGTGAAGACGGGAGGATAACAGATACGCAGTATTTT. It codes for CASSEDGRITDTQYF.

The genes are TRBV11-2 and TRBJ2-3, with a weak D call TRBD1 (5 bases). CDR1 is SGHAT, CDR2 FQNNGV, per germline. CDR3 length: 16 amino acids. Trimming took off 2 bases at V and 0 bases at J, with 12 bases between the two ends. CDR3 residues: CASSLLTGLSTDTQYF. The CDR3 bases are TGTGCCAGCAGCTTACTAACAGGTCTGAGCACAGATACGCAGTATTTT.

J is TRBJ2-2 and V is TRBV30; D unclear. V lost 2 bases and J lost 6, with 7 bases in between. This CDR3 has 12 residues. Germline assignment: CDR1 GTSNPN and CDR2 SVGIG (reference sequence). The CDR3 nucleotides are TGTGCCTGGAGTTTTAGCTCCGGGGAGCTGTTTTTT. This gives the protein CAWSFSSGELFF.

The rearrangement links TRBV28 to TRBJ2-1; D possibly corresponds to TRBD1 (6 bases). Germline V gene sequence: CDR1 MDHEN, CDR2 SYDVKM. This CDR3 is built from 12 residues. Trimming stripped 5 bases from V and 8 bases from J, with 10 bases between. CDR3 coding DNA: TGTGCCAGCAGTATACAGGGCCATGAGCAGTTCTTC. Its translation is CASSIQGHEQFF.

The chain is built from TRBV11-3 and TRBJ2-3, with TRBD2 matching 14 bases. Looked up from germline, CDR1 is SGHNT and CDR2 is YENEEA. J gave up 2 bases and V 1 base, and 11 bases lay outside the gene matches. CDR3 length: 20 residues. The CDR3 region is CASSLGIPGLAGEFTDTQYF. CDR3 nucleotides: TGTGCCAGCAGCTTAGGGATTCCGGGACTAGCGGGAGAGTTCACAGATACGCAGTATTTT.

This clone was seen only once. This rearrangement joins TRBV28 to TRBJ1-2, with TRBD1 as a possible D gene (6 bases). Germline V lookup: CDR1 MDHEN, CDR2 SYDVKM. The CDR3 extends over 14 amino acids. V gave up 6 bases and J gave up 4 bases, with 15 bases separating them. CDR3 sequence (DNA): TGTGCCAGCAGCCCCCAGGGGCGCCCCTATGGCTACACCTTC. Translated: CASSPQGRPYGYTF.